This T cell receptor beta chain appears in the sequencing data of a study of shared clonotypes between healthy human individuals. Turning to the study itself: The plates for each donor numbered three CD4 naive, three CD4 memory, two CD8 naive and one CD8 memory. Study findings and constraints: Naive subsets generally had larger estimated richness than memory subsets.

Turning to this clone: Its antigen is as yet unknown.

This CDR3 spans 14 amino acids. CDR1 MNHEY and CDR2 SVGAGI come from the germline V gene. V lost 5 bases, J lost 11 bases, and 15 bases stayed unmatched. A CD45RA+ naive subset and a CD45RA-negative memory subset were split from CD4+ cells. Produced via immunoSEQ multiplex PCR; TCRdb's table is partial and in-frame only. The sample shows 1.6 million or so clones, roughly 96% of them seen only once. This clonotype was obtained from a man aged 25-45 years in good health. The material sequenced was naive CD4+ T cells sorted from blood. Sample subset: CD45RA+ positively selected. The rearrangement joins TRBV6-5 to TRBJ2-7, with 7 bases matching TRBD1. CDR3 nucleotides: TGTGCCAGCAGTCGATCCCGGACAGGACCTATGGAGTACTTC. This translates into CASSRSRTGPMEYF.